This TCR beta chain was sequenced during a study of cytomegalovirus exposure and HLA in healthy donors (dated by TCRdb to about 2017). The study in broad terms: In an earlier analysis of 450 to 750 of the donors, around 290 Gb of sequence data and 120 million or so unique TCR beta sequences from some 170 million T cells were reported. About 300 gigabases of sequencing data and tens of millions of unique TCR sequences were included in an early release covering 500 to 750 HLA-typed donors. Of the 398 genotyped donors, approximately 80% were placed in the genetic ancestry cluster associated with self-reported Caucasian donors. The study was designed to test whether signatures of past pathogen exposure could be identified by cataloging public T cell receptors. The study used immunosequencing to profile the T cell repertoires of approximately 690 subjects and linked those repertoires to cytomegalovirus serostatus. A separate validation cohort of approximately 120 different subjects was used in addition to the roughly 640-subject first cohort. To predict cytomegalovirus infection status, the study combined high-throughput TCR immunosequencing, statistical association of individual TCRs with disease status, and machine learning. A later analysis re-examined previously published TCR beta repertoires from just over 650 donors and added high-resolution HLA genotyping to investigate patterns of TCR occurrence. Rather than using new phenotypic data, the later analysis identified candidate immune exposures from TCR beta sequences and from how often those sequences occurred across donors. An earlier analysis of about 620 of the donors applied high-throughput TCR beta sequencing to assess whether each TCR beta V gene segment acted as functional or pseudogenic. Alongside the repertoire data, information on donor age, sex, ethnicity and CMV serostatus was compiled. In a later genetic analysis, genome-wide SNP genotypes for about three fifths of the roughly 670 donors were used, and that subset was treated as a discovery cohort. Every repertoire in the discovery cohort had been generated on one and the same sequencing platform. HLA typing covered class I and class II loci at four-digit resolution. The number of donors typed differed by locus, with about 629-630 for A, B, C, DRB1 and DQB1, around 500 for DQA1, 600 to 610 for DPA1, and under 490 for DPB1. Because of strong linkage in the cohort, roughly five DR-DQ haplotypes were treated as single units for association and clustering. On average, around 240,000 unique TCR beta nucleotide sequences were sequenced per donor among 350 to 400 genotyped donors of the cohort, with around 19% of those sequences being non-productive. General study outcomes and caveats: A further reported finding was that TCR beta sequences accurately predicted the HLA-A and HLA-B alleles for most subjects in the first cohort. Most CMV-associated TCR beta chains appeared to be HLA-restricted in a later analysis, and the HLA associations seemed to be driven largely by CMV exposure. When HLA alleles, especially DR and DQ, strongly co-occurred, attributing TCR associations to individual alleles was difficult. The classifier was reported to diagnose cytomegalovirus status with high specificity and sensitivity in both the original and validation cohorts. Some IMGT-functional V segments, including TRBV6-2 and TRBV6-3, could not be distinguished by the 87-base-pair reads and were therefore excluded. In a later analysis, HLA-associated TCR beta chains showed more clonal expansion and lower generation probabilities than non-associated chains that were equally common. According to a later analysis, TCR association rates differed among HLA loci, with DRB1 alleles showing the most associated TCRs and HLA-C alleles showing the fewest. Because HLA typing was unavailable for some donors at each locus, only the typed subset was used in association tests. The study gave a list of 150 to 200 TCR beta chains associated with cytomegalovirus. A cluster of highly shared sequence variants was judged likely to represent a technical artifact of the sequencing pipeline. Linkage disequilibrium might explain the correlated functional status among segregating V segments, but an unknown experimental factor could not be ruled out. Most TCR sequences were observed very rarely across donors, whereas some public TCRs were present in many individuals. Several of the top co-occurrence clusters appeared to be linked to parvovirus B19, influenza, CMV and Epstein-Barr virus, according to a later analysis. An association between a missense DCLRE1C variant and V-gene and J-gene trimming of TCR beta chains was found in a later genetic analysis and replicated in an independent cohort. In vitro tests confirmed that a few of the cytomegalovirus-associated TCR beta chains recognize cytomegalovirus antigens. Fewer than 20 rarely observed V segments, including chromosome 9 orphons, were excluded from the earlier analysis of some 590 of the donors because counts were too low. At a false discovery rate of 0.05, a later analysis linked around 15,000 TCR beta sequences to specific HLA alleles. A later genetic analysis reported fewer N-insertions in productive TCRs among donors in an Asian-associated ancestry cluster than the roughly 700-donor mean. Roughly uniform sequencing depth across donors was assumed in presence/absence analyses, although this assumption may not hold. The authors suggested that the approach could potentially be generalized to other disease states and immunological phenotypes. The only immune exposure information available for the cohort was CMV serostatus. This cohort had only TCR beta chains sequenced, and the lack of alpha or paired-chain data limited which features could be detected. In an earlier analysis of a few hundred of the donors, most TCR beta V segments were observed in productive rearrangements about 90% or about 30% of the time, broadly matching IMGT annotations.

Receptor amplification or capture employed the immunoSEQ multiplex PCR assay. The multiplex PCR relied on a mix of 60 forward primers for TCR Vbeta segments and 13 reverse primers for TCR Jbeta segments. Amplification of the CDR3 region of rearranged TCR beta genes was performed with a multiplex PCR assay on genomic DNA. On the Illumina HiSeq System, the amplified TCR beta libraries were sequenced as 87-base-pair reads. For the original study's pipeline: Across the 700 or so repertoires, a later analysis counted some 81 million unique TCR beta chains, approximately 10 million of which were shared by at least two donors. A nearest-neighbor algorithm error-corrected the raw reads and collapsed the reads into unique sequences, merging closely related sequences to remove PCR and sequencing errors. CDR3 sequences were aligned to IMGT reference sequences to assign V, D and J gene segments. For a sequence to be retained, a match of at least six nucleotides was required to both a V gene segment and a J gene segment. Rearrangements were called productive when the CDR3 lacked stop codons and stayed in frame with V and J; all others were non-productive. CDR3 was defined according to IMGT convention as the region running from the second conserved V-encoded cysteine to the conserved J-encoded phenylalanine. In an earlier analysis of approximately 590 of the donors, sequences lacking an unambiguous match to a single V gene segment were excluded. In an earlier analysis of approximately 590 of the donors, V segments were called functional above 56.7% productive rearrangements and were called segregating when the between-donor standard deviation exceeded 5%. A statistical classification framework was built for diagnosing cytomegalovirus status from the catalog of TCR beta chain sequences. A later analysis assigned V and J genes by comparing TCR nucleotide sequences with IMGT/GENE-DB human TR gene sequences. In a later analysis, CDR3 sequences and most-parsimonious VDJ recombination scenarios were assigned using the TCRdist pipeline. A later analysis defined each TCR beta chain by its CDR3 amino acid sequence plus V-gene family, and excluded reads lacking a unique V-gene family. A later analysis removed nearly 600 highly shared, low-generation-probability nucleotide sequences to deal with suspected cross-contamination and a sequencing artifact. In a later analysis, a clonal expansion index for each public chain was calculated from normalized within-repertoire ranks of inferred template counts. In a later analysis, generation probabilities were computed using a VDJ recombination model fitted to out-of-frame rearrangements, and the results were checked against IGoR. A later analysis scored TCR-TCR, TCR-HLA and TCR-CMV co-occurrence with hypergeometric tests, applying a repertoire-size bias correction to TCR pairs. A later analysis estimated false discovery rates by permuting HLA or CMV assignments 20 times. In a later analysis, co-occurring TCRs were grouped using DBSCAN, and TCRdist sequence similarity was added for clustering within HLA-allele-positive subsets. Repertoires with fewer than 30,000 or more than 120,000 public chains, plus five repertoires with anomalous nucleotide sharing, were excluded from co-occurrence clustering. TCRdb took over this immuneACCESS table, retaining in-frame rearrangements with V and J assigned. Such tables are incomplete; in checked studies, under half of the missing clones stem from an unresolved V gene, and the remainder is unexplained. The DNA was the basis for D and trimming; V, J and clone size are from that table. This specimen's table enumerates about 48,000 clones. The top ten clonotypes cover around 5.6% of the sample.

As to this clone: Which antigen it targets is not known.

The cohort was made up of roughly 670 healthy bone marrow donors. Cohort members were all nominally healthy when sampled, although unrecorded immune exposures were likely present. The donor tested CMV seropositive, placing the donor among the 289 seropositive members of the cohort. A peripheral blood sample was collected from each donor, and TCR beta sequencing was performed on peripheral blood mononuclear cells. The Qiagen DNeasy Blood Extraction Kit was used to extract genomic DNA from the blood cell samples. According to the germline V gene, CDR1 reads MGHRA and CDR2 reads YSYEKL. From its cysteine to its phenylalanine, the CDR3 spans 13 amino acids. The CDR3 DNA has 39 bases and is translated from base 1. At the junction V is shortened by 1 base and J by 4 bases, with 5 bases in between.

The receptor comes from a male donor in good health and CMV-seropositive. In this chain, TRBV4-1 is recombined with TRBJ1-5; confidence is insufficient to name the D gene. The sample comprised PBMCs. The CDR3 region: CASSQGLNQPQHF. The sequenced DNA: TGCGCCAGCAGCCAAGGGCTGAATCAGCCCCAGCATTTT.